Presented here are 25 T cell receptor beta chains from one specimen sequenced in a study of regulatory T cells in long-lasting Graves disease (dated by TCRdb to about 2021). The sample's time point label, in plain terms: persistent/refractory GD, antithyroid drugs over 5 years with positive TRAb. For both TCR sequencing and RNA sequencing, RNA was extracted from PBMCs in TRIzol. Libraries were made using multiplex PCR. These reads were obtained on an Illumina HiSeq 4000. iRepertoire HTBI primers and Arm-PCR amplification of CDR3 regions were used to construct TCR beta libraries. TCRdb applied fastp at Q25 and MiXCR to the public reads, then kept only in-frame beta chains. One record per CDR3 amino acid sequence lists the most common genes and DNA. Counted in this sample were around 460,000 distinct CDR3 sequences; around a fifth of them appeared once. Of the sample, around 13% falls within the top ten clones.

The starting material was peripheral blood mononuclear cells (PBMCs), obtained when the disease was refractory, from a patient treated with antithyroid drugs. Receptors originate from a female donor with Graves disease.

This clonotype was recorded many times. This rearrangement joins TRBV28 to TRBJ2-7, with D perhaps given as TRBD1 or TRBD2 (5 bases each). The germline V and J ends were trimmed by 5 bases and 3 bases, with 14 bases remaining between them. Germline V gene sequence: CDR1 MDHEN, CDR2 SYDVKM. The CDR3 is made up of 14 amino acids. CDR3 sequence: CASSNTGLYYEQYF. The DNA of the CDR3 is TGTGCCAGCAGTAATACGGGGCTCTACTACGAGCAGTACTTC.

In this sample, this clonotype turned up a few times. This rearrangement joins TRBV6-2 or TRBV6-3 to TRBJ2-7; D is unclear. Germline V gene sequence: CDR1 MNHEY, CDR2 SVGEGT. This CDR3 is 13 amino acids long. Trimming took 2 bases from V and 3 from J, leaving 8 bases between them. CDR3 region: CASSYVPHYEQYF. CDR3 DNA: TGTGCCAGCAGTTACGTTCCCCACTACGAGCAGTACTTC.

This clonotype was detected many times. The chain joins TRBV28 to TRBJ1-5; weak D call: TRBD1 (6 bases). CDR3 length: 14 amino acids. V gave up 3 bases and J gave up 7 bases, with 13 bases separating them. The germline V gene has CDR1 MDHEN and CDR2 SYDVKM. The CDR3 spells CASSLSAGVQPQHF. The CDR3 bases are TGTGCCAGCAGTTTGTCGGCAGGGGTACAGCCCCAGCATTTT.

This clonotype was recorded at least ten times. The rearrangement uses TRBV6-2 or TRBV6-3 and TRBJ1-4; D might be TRBD1 (5 bases). The CDR3 has 14 amino acids. Germline CDR1 and CDR2: MNHEY and SVGEGT. V was cut by 6 bases and J by 8 bases, with 16 bases left in between. In nucleotides, the CDR3 is TGTGCCAGCAGCGATCAGGGACGGTTGGAAAAACTGTTTTTT. This encodes CASSDQGRLEKLFF.

This clonotype was picked up many times. This chain uses TRBV3-1 with TRBJ1-1, with 7 bases lining up with TRBD1. Looked up from germline, CDR1 is LGHDT and CDR2 is YNNKEL (reference sequence). Trimming cost V 2 bases and J 8 bases; bases outside gene matches: 2. The CDR3 extends over 12 amino acids. DNA of the CDR3: TGTGCCAGCAGCCAATCACAGGGGGAAGCTTTCTTT. It codes for CASSQSQGEAFF.

This clonotype has just a few counts. The chain joins TRBV5-1 to TRBJ1-1; D gene uncertain. In germline, CDR1 is SGHRS, CDR2 YFSETQ. This CDR3 has 14 residues. Trimming left V 2 bases short and J 4 bases short, with 12 bases between. For the CDR3, the DNA is TGCGCCAGCAGCTTATCTTCTGTGGGCACTGAAGCTTTCTTT. Its protein product is CASSLSSVGTEAFF.

This clonotype was seen ten or more times. The V and J genes are TRBV7-8 and TRBJ1-1; 9 nucleotides align to TRBD1. Germline-derived CDR1 and CDR2 are SGHVS and FQNEAQ. J was trimmed by 0 bases and V by 5 bases; bases with no gene match: 4. This CDR3 is 15 amino acids long. The CDR3 loop reads CASSPRTGVNTEAFF. DNA for the CDR3: TGTGCCAGCAGCCCGCGGACAGGGGTGAACACTGAAGCTTTCTTT.

This clonotype occurred a few times. This chain connects TRBV14 to TRBJ1-1, with 7 bases that match TRBD1. V lost 4 bases, J lost 3 bases, and 5 bases stayed unmatched. Per germline, CDR1 SGHDN and CDR2 FVKESK. The length of the CDR3 is 14 residues. The CDR3 nucleotides are TGTGCCAGCAGCCCTCGACAGGGATACACTGAAGCTTTCTTT. Protein product: CASSPRQGYTEAFF.

The V and J genes are TRBV6-2 or TRBV6-3 and TRBJ2-7; no definite D call. V dropped 0 bases and J dropped 4 bases, with 13 bases sitting between them. The CDR3 spans 15 residues. Looked up from germline, CDR1 is MNHEY and CDR2 is SVGEGT. DNA for the CDR3: TGTGCCAGCAGTTACTCAGACTTTGCCGGGTACGAGCAGTACTTC. Its translation is CASSYSDFAGYEQYF.

This clonotype was recorded many times. This chain connects TRBV28 to TRBJ1-1; 8 bases fit TRBD1. With V trimmed by 6 bases and J by 7 bases, 13 bases remained unmatched. CDR1 and CDR2 (germline): MDHEN, SYDVKM. The CDR3 loop spans 15 amino acids. The CDR3 here is CASSPLSGRGLEAFF. The CDR3 DNA follows: TGTGCCAGCAGCCCCCTTTCTGGCAGGGGGCTTGAAGCTTTCTTT.

Regarding this clonotype: The junction departs from the called germline gene at one end, perhaps through a read error. The chain joins TRBV9 to TRBJ2-4; 10 bases are shared with TRBD2. The J call may be faulty, since TRBJ2-1 better matches the DNA end. Germline CDR1 reads SGDLS; CDR2 reads YYNGEE. The CDR3 has 15 residues. The CDR3 loop is CASSASGRALNGQFF. The CDR3 DNA reads TGTGCCAGCAGCGCGAGCGGGAGGGCCCTCAATGGGCAGTTCTTC.

In this sample, this clonotype turned up many times. V and J are TRBV27 and TRBJ2-5, with 7 positions matching TRBD1. The V gene's germline CDR1 is MNHEY and CDR2 SMNVEV (reference sequence). Losses at the gene ends were 6 bases for V and 5 bases for J; bases not matched to a gene: 6. The CDR3 has 13 residues. The CDR3 DNA reads as TGTGCCAGCAGCACGACAGGGTTCGAGACCCAGTACTTC. Translation gives CASSTTGFETQYF.

J is TRBJ2-2 and V is TRBV14, with TRBD1 matching over 10 bases. The trim removed 2 bases at V and 6 bases at J, leaving 9 bases unmatched. This CDR3 comprises 17 residues. Per the germline V gene, CDR1 is SGHDN and CDR2 is FVKESK. CDR3 region: CASSQPLGDRGSGELFF. The CDR3 DNA reads TGTGCCAGCAGCCAACCTCTCGGGGACAGGGGTTCCGGGGAGCTGTTTTTT.

The chain employs TRBV18 and TRBJ2-4; D is possibly TRBD2 (5 bases). Germline V lookup: CDR1 KGHSH, CDR2 LQKENI. The CDR3 extends over 15 amino acids. The V end lost 2 bases, the J end lost 2 bases, and 10 bases lay between the germline ends. The CDR3: CASSPTGESKNIQYF. CDR3 nucleotide sequence: TGTGCCAGCTCACCAACCGGGGAGTCCAAAAACATTCAGTACTTC.

This clonotype was recorded at least ten times. J is TRBJ2-2 and V is TRBV27; D is perhaps TRBD1 (6 bases). Looked up from germline, CDR1 is MNHEY and CDR2 is SMNVEV (reference sequence). The CDR3 extends over 13 amino acids. V was pared by 5 bases and J by 3 bases, with 7 bases between. CDR3 loop: CASSRQDTGELFF. CDR3 sequence (DNA): TGTGCCAGCAGTCGACAGGACACCGGGGAGCTGTTTTTT.

In regard to this clonotype: One end of the junction does not line up with germline, which may come from a read error. The J gene is TRBJ2-3, the V gene TRBV11-2, with D tentatively TRBD2 (6 bases). Germline CDR1 and CDR2: SGHAT and FQNNGV. The CDR3 extends over 17 amino acids. DNA for the CDR3: TGTACCAGCAGCTTATCTGGCGGCGGGGCGTACACAGATACGCAGTATTTT. Translation: CTSSLSGGGAYTDTQYF.

This clonotype was seen more than once but under ten times. This chain links TRBV5-1 with TRBJ2-5, with D uncertain. Germline V lookup: CDR1 SGHRS, CDR2 YFSETQ. CDR3 size: 15 residues. V dropped 4 bases and J dropped 5 bases, with 18 bases sitting between them. DNA for the CDR3: TGCGCCAGCAGCCCGGGTACGCCCAGGCTGGAGACCCAGTACTTC. This codes for CASSPGTPRLETQYF.

CDR3 DNA sequence: TGCAGTGCTAGTTCGGGAGTAAGGTTCACCGGGGAGCTGTTTTTT. Its translation is CSASSGVRFTGELFF. The chain joins TRBV20-1 to TRBJ2-2; perhaps TRBD2 as D (6 bases). V was trimmed by 3 bases and J by 4 bases, leaving 15 bases between them. The length of the CDR3 is 15 residues. Germline CDR1 reads DFQATT; CDR2 reads SNEGSKA (reference sequence).

This clonotype was counted many times. The chain recombines TRBV7-8 with TRBJ2-5; TRBD2 is a possible D gene (6 bases). Trimming left V 5 bases short and J 10 bases short, with 20 bases between. The CDR3 loop spans 14 amino acids. CDR1 and CDR2 from the germline V gene are SGHVS and FQNEAQ. The CDR3 sequence: CASSRENPRGGQYF. CDR3 DNA: TGTGCCAGCAGCCGGGAGAACCCAAGAGGTGGCCAGTACTTC.

This clonotype has ten or more counts. The rearrangement links TRBV28 to TRBJ2-5, with D uncertain. V was clipped by 3 bases and J by 4 bases, with 12 bases between them. This CDR3 comprises 14 residues. Germline CDR1 MDHEN, CDR2 SYDVKM. CDR3 in amino acids: CASSFRLSGETQYF. As DNA, the CDR3 is TGTGCCAGCAGTTTTAGGCTCTCTGGAGAGACCCAGTACTTC.

The V call is TRBV4-2, the J call TRBJ1-3, with TRBD1 as a possible D gene (6 bases). Trimming removed 5 bases at V and 8 bases at J, with 22 bases between. This CDR3 contains 16 residues. Germline CDR1 LGHNA, CDR2 YNFKEQ. Here the CDR3 DNA reads TGTGCCAGCAGCGTTCAACAGGGTTCCGAGGTAGACACCATATATTTT. It translates to CASSVQQGSEVDTIYF.

J is TRBJ2-2 and V is TRBV27; D gene unclear. CDR3 size: 16 residues. V lost 3 bases, J lost 0 bases, and 11 bases lay in between. Germline lookup yields CDR1 MNHEY and CDR2 SMNVEV (reference sequence). The CDR3 protein is CASSLKASANTGELFF. Written as DNA, the CDR3 is TGTGCCAGCAGTTTGAAGGCGTCAGCGAACACCGGGGAGCTGTTTTTT.

CDR3 DNA sequence: TGTGCCAGCAGTAGACGGGACAGCCTATATAATTCACCCCTCCACTTT. Translated: CASSRRDSLYNSPLHF. The V call is TRBV6-1, the J call TRBJ1-6, with 7 nucleotides matching TRBD1. Germline trimming cut 5 bases from V and 4 bases from J; bases unmatched to any gene: 8. CDR3 length equals 16 residues. The germline V gene has CDR1 MNHNS and CDR2 SASEGT.

To note about this clonotype: The germline gene is not matched at one end of the junction; a read error may be the cause. The rearrangement uses TRBV28 and TRBJ2-6, with a possible D match to TRBD1 (5 bases). Germline lookup yields CDR1 MDHEN and CDR2 SYDVKM. The CDR3 spans 15 residues. The CDR3 region is CASRYTSSGANALTF. The CDR3 region has the DNA TGTGCCAGCAGGTACACCAGCTCTGGGGCCAACGCCCTGACTTTC.

This clonotype was seen at least ten times. CDR3 loop: CSARRGGYEQYF. The CDR3 DNA sequence: TGCAGTGCTAGACGGGGGGGCTACGAGCAGTACTTC. V is TRBV20-1 and J is TRBJ2-7, with TRBD2 identical over 8 bases. CDR1 and CDR2 (germline): DFQATT, SNEGSKA (reference sequence). Trimming cost V 2 bases and J 3 bases; bases outside gene matches: 0. CDR3 size: 12 residues.